Each of the 7 T cell receptor beta chains below was sequenced from the same sample in a study of identical twins (dated by TCRdb to 2016 to 2018). The protocol used for the library was 5' RACE. Sequencing took place on an Illumina HiSeq 2000. TCRdb applied fastp at Q25 and MiXCR to the public reads, then kept only in-frame beta chains. Each record represents a unique CDR3 protein, reported with the most common genes and DNA among its rows. In this sample the table shows 450,000 to 650,000 distinct CDR3 sequences, around 9.6% of which occur a single time. In total, the top ten clones hold 2.5% to 3.5% of the sample. The same specimen was also included in a second study, on yellow fever vaccine responses in identical twins.

Specimen: PBMCs. These TCRs come from a woman between 18 and 29 years old in good health.

This chain joins TRBV9 and TRBJ2-5; D gene unclear. V was shortened by 0 bases and J by 0 bases, with 9 bases between the two germline ends. Germline V gene sequence: CDR1 SGDLS, CDR2 YYNGEE. This CDR3 is 15 amino acids long. DNA of the CDR3: TGTGCCAGCAGCGTAGTGGCAGGCTACCAAGAGACCCAGTACTTC. Amino acids: CASSVVAGYQETQYF.

This clonotype was picked up many times. This chain links TRBV6-2 or TRBV6-3 with TRBJ1-2; 7 positions match TRBD1. The germline V gene has CDR1 MNHEY and CDR2 SVGEGT. CDR3 length: 14 residues. J lost 5 bases, V lost 0 bases, and 3 bases had no gene match. The CDR3 loop is CASSYSGTAYGYTF. Written as DNA, the CDR3 is TGTGCCAGCAGTTACTCCGGGACAGCTTATGGCTACACCTTC.

This clonotype turned up a few times. The chain joins TRBV4-3 to TRBJ2-3; 10 bases agree with TRBD2. The CDR3 is 16 residues long. Germline lookup yields CDR1 LGHNA and CDR2 YSLEER. The trim removed 1 base at V and 2 bases at J, leaving 3 bases unmatched. CDR3 loop: CASSQVLAGSTDTQYF. The CDR3 DNA reads as TGCGCCAGCAGCCAAGTACTAGCGGGGTCCACAGATACGCAGTATTTT.

The chain links TRBV10-3 to TRBJ2-3; D gene uncertain. CDR3 length: 15 residues. The germline V gene has CDR1 ENHRY and CDR2 SYGVKD. Deletions cut 2 bases from V and 3 bases from J, with 12 bases between. CDR3 region: CAISEELSTTDTQYF. As DNA, the CDR3 is TGTGCCATCAGTGAGGAACTGTCCACAACAGATACGCAGTATTTT.

In this sample, this clonotype turned up a few times. This chain links TRBV2 with TRBJ2-3, with TRBD2 as a possible D gene (5 bases). The germline CDR1 and CDR2 sequences are SNHLY and FYNNEI. CDR3 length equals 13 residues. V lost 3 bases, J lost 4 bases, and 8 bases lay in between. The CDR3 region is CASSDGVADTQYF. The CDR3, as DNA: TGTGCCAGCAGTGACGGGGTCGCAGATACGCAGTATTTT. The complete variable domain, with remaining parts taken from reference TRBV2 and TRBJ2-3, reads EPEVTQTPSHQVTQMGQEVILRCVPISNHLYFYWYRQILGQKVEFLVSFYNNEISEKSEIFDDQFSVERPDGSNFTLKIRSTKLEDSAMYFCASSDGVADTQYFGPGTRLTVL.

This clonotype was observed a few times. This sequence joins TRBV11-3 and TRBJ2-1; maybe TRBD2 (5 bases). Germline V gene lookup returns CDR1 SGHNT and CDR2 YENEEA. The V and J ends lost 2 bases and 10 bases respectively, with 9 bases between them. The CDR3 sequence is 12 residues long. The CDR3 is CASSLRGGEQFF. CDR3 DNA sequence: TGTGCCAGCAGCTTAAGAGGCGGGGAGCAGTTCTTC.

The sample holds a few counts of this clonotype. The CDR3 DNA reads as TGCGCCAGCAGCCAAGATTGGGGGATCCCCGCGGAGACCCAGTACTTC. Translation: CASSQDWGIPAETQYF. V gene TRBV4-3 combines with J gene TRBJ2-5, with D perhaps assigned TRBD1 or TRBD2 (5 bases each). The V end was cut by 0 bases, the J end by 5 bases, with 16 bases between. The CDR3 runs 16 residues. Germline lookup yields CDR1 LGHNA and CDR2 YSLEER.